The TCR beta chain under discussion was sequenced for a study of naive and memory T cell subsets. Study observations and caveats: The RNA method is potentially sensitive to activation and differentiation changes.

Ligated cDNA underwent four rounds of PCR with nested alpha and beta constant region primers and SP2. For blood and skin samples, reverse transcription used TCR alpha and beta constant primers. TCRdb re-analysed the 5' RACE reads in MiXCR, keeping a single row per CDR3 protein. Counted here are approximately 49,000 distinct CDR3 sequences, about 4.5% occurring once; the ten biggest clones make up around 0.88%. This clonotype appeared a few times. Its antigen is unknown. The library had UMIs added by 3' ligation of an oligonucleotide to TCR cDNA. Whole-blood samples were roughly 2.7 ml of peripheral blood from healthy adult volunteers. Unsorted total RNA, about 1 to 1000 ng, was DNase treated before reverse transcription. Germline V gives CDR1 MNHNY, CDR2 SVGAGI (reference sequence). With 5 bases clipped from V and 4 bases from J, the junction kept 5 bases outside the gene matches. The length of the CDR3 is 14 residues.

The chain joins TRBV6-6 to TRBJ2-7, with 10 positions matching TRBD1. This sequence was found in a female donor in good health. The CDR3 is CASSTGDRGYEQYF. In nucleotides, the CDR3 is TGTGCCAGCAGTACAGGGGACAGGGGTTACGAGCAGTACTTC.